Listed below are T cell receptor beta chains from one sample, sequenced in a study of lymphopenia after photon versus proton radiotherapy. Only in-frame clones appear in the TCRdb table, and some are missing; sequencing was by immunoSEQ multiplex PCR. The sample shows tens of thousands of clones, 80% to 95% of them seen only once. Sequencing used peripheral blood, obtained from a patient treated with photon-based radiotherapy. The receptors were sampled from a woman in her forties with cholangiocarcinoma. Both conserved end residues are part of each CDR3. The D gene is left open where the match is weak. Size tells how often a clone was seen (once, few, many) or the class of an expanded clone, and some rows leave it out.

clone size	D gene	J gene	V gene	CDR3 DNA	CDR3 protein
-	-	TRBJ2-2	TRBV5-5	TGTGCCAGCAGCTTGAACCCCCAGGGAACCGGGGAGCTGTTTTTT	CASSLNPQGTGELFF
-	-	TRBJ2-1	TRBV7-6	TGTGCCAGCAGTCCTTCGATCGCGGGGTCCTACAATGAGCAGTTCTTC	CASSPSIAGSYNEQFF
-	TRBD1	TRBJ2-3	TRBV19	TGTGCCAGTAGTATAACAGGGGACAGCACAGATACGCAGTATTTT	CASSITGDSTDTQYF
-	-	TRBJ2-7	TRBV6-5	TGTGCCAGCACCAACCGGGGGGCGGTCTACGAGCAGTACTTC	CASTNRGAVYEQYF
-	-	TRBJ2-7	TRBV6-5	TGTGCCAGTGGAACGGGGGAGAATGCTCGCTACGAGCAGTACTTC	CASGTGENARYEQYF
-	TRBD2	TRBJ2-7	TRBV5-1	TGCGCCAGCAGCGTTAGCGGGGGGGACGAGCAGTACTTC	CASSVSGGDEQYF
-	-	TRBJ1-4	TRBV7-9	TGTGCCAGCAGCGGAGAGTCGGGTCCGTGGGAAAAACTGTTTTTT	CASSGESGPWEKLFF
-	TRBD1	TRBJ2-6	TRBV28	TGTGCCAGCACCCCGGGACAGGGGTTCTCTGGGGCCAACGTCCTGACTTTC	CASTPGQGFSGANVLTF
-	-	TRBJ1-1	TRBV18	TGTGCCAGCTCACCACTCTCGAACACTGAAGCTTTCTTT	CASSPLSNTEAFF
-	-	TRBJ1-2	TRBV19	TGTGCCAGTAACCTATACTCAGACTTCTATGGCTACACCTTC	CASNLYSDFYGYTF
-	TRBD1	TRBJ1-1	TRBV28	TGTGCCAGCAGCCGTGGGACAGGGTCAGCTTTCTTT	CASSRGTGSAFF
-	-	TRBJ1-1	TRBV7-9	TGTGCCAGCAGCTTACCAGTTAACACTGAAGCTTTCTTT	CASSLPVNTEAFF
-	-	TRBJ1-6	TRBV6-5	TGTGCCAGCAGTTACCGAGGTCAGGTTAATTCACCCCTCCACTTT	CASSYRGQVNSPLHF
-	TRBD2	TRBJ2-2	TRBV4-1	TGCGCCAGCAGCCAAGAGAAAGCGGGAGCCGTAGACACCGGGGAGCTGTTTTTT	CASSQEKAGAVDTGELFF
-	TRBD1	TRBJ1-2	TRBV2	TGTGCCAGCAGTGGACAGGGGGAAGGGTATGGCTACACCTTC	CASSGQGEGYGYTF
-	-	TRBJ1-5	TRBV6-4	TGTGCCAGCATCCAGGGGCAGCCCCAGCATTTT	CASIQGQPQHF
-	-	TRBJ1-2	TRBV6-1	TGTGCCAGCAGTGAAGCTGGCAGGGGAGGGGGCTACACCTTC	CASSEAGRGGGYTF
-	-	TRBJ1-6	TRBV21-1	TGTGCCAGCAGCACCCGAGGGTGGACACTCAATTCACCCCTCCACTTT	CASSTRGWTLNSPLHF
-	-	TRBJ1-2	TRBV6-1	TGTGCCAGCAGTTTGCCTAAGGACAGTTACTATGGCTACACCTTC	CASSLPKDSYYGYTF
-	-	TRBJ2-3	TRBV30	TGTGCCTGGAGTAGGGACTTAGCGACCGATACGCAGTATTTT	CAWSRDLATDTQYF
-	-	TRBJ1-1	TRBV5-8	TGTGCCAGCAACCTACAGAGGGGGAACACTGAAGCTTTCTTT	CASNLQRGNTEAFF
-	-	TRBJ1-1	TRBV6-5	TGTGCCAGCAGTTACATGCAGGGGCCCGCTTTCTTT	CASSYMQGPAFF
-	-	TRBJ2-3	TRBV30	TGTGCCTGGAGTGTACTTCAGGCCGATACGCAGTATTTT	CAWSVLQADTQYF
-	-	TRBJ1-1	TRBV19	TGTGCCAGTAGTCCGGGGGTTGAAGCTTTCTTT	CASSPGVEAFF
-	TRBD2	TRBJ2-1	TRBV29-1	TGCAGCGTCGACCGGTCTAGCGGGAGACGGGAAGACAATGAGCAGTTCTTC	CSVDRSSGRREDNEQFF
-	-	TRBJ2-1	TRBV5-6	TGTGCCAGCAGCTTAGTAAGCAATGAGCAGTTCTTC	CASSLVSNEQFF
-	-	TRBJ2-7	TRBV5-8	TGTGCCAGCAGCTTTAGGGCCTACGAGCAGTACTTC	CASSFRAYEQYF
-	-	TRBJ1-1	TRBV6-1	TGTGCCAGCAGTGGGGGACGGACGAACACTGAAGCTTTCTTT	CASSGGRTNTEAFF
-	-	TRBJ1-2	TRBV28	TGTGCCAGCAGTTTAGCAGTGTCCTATGGCTACACCTTC	CASSLAVSYGYTF
-	-	TRBJ2-7	TRBV27	TGTGCCAGCAGTTCAGGTTTCGCCTACGAGCAGTACTTC	CASSSGFAYEQYF
-	TRBD1	TRBJ1-4	TRBV15	TGTGCCACCAGCCCCGCGACAGGGTTCATTAATGAAAAACTGTTTTTT	CATSPATGFINEKLFF
-	-	TRBJ2-7	TRBV28	TGTGCCAGCTCTTGGCAGGGGATTTACTACGAGCAGTACTTC	CASSWQGIYYEQYF
-	TRBD1	TRBJ1-2	TRBV6-1	TGTGCCAGCAGTCAGGGGGAGATCGGTGGCTACACCTTC	CASSQGEIGGYTF
-	TRBD1	TRBJ1-2	TRBV6-6	TGTGCCAGCAGCACAGGGGGCATTGCGGGCTACACCTTC	CASSTGGIAGYTF
once	-	TRBJ2-3	TRBV7-2	TGTGCCAGCTCAGGGCCGAACACAGATACGCAGTATTTT	CASSGPNTDTQYF
few	-	TRBJ1-5	TRBV6-6	TGTGCCAGCAGTTATTTAGTTAGGGACGCCAATCAGCCCCAGCATTTT	CASSYLVRDANQPQHF
-	TRBD2	TRBJ2-7	TRBV6-6	TGTGCCAGCAGTACCCCGGCGGGGGGCTACGAGCAGTACTTC	CASSTPAGGYEQYF
-	-	TRBJ2-7	TRBV6-4	TGTGCCAGCAGGCCCCTCGGTGGGAGAAGCTCCTACGAGCAGTACTTC	CASRPLGGRSSYEQYF
-	-	TRBJ1-2	TRBV6-5	TGTGCCAGCAGTTACTCGGCTAGGGGAAGCGGCTACACCTTC	CASSYSARGSGYTF
-	-	TRBJ2-1	TRBV7-2	TGTGCCAGCAGCGCTACAGGGCTCTCCTACAATGAGCAGTTCTTC	CASSATGLSYNEQFF
-	TRBD2	TRBJ2-1	TRBV14	TGTGCCAGCAGAGCAACCGGGACTAGCGGAGGTGGGGAGCAGTTCTTC	CASRATGTSGGGEQFF
-	TRBD2	TRBJ2-3	TRBV9	TGTGCCAGCAGCGTAGAAGCGGGAGGCCCCACAGATACGCAGTATTTT	CASSVEAGGPTDTQYF
-	-	TRBJ2-3	TRBV27	TGTGAAGGGGCATCCGGGTCGGGGGCTAGCACAGATACGCAGTATTTT	CEGASGSGASTDTQYF